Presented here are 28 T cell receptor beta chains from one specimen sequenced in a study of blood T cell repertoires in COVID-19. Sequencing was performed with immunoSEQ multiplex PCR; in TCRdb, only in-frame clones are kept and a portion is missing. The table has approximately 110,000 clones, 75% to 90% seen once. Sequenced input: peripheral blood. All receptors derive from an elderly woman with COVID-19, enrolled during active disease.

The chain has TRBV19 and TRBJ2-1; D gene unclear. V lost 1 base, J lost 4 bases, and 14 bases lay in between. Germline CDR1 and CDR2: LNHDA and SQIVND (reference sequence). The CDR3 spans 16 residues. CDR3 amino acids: CASSIVATGRYNEQFF. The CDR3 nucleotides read TGTGCCAGTAGTATAGTAGCAACGGGTCGGTACAATGAGCAGTTCTTC.

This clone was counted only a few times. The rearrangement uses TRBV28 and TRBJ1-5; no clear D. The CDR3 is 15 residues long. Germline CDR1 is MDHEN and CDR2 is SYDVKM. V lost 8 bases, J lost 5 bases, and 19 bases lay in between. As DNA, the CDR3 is TGTGCCAGCGCTTTGACGGCGGATCCCGATCAGCCCCAGCATTTT. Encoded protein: CASALTADPDQPQHF.

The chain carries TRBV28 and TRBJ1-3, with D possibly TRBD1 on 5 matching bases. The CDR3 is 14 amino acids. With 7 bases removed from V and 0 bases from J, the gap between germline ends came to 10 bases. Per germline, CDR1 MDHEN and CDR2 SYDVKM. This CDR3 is CASITGNSGNTIYF. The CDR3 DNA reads TGTGCCAGCATTACAGGCAACTCTGGAAACACCATATATTTT.

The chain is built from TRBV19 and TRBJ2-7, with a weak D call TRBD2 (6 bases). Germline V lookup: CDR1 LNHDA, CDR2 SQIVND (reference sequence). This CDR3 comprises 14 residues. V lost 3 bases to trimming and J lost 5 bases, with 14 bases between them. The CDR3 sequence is CASSMAGSWNEQYF. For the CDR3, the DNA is TGTGCCAGTAGTATGGCGGGGAGCTGGAACGAGCAGTACTTC.

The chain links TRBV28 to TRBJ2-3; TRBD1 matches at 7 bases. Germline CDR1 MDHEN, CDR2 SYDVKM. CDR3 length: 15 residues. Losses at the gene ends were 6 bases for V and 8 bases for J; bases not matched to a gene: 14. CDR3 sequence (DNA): TGTGCCAGCAGCTCAGCCAGCCGGACAGGCTCTACGCAGTATTTT. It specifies CASSSASRTGSTQYF.

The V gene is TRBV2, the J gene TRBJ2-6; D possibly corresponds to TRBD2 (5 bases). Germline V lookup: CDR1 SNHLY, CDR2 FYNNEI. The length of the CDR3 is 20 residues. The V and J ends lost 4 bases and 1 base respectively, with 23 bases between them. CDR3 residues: CASSGRDQSWAVSGANVLTF. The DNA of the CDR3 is TGTGCCAGCAGTGGACGGGATCAATCCTGGGCGGTTTCTGGGGCCAACGTCCTGACTTTC.

This chain's CDR3 is CASSTKGTGVETQYF. The CDR3 DNA sequence: TGTGCCAGCAGCACAAAAGGGACAGGGGTCGAGACCCAGTACTTC. This chain uses TRBV9 with TRBJ2-5; 10 nucleotides align to TRBD1. V gave up 4 bases and J gave up 5 bases; unmatched junction bases: 8. Germline CDR1 and CDR2: SGDLS and YYNGEE. The CDR3 contains 15 residues.

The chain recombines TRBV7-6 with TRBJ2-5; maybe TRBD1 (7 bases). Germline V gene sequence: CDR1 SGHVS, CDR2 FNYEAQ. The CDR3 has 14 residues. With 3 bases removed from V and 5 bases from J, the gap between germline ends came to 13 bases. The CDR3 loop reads CASSFETGRETQYF. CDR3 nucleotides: TGTGCCAGCAGCTTCGAGACAGGGAGGGAGACCCAGTACTTC.

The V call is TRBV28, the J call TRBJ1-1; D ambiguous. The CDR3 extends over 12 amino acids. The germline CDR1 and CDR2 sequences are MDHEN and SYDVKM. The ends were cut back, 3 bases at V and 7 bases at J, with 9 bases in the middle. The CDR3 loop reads CASSLEGSEAFF. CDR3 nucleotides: TGTGCCAGCAGTTTGGAGGGAAGTGAAGCTTTCTTT.

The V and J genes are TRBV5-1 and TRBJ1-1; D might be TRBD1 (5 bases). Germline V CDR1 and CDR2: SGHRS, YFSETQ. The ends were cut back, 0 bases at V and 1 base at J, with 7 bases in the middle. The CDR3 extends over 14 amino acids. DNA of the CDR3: TGCGCCAGCAGCTTGGAGGGGCAGAACACTGAAGCTTTCTTT. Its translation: CASSLEGQNTEAFF.

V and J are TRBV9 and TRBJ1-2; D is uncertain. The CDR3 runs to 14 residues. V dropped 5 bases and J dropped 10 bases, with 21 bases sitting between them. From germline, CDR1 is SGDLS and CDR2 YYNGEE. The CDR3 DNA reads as TGTGCCAGCAGTTCATTCCAGGTTGCCCCCCACTACACCTTC. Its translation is CASSSFQVAPHYTF.

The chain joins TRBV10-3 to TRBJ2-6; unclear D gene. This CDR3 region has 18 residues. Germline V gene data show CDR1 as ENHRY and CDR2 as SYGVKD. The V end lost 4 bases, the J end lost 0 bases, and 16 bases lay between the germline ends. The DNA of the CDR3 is TGTGCCATCAGTGGAGACACTTATGATTCCTCTGGGGCCAACGTCCTGACTTTC. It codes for CAISGDTYDSSGANVLTF.

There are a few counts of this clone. CDR3 sequence reads: CSVSTTETQYF. The CDR3 DNA reads as TGCAGCGTTTCTACTACGGAGACCCAGTACTTC. The chain has TRBV29-1 and TRBJ2-5; no clear D. The V gene's germline CDR1 is SQVTM and CDR2 ANQGSEA. The CDR3 covers 11 residues. V lost 5 bases, J lost 5 bases, and 9 bases lay in between.

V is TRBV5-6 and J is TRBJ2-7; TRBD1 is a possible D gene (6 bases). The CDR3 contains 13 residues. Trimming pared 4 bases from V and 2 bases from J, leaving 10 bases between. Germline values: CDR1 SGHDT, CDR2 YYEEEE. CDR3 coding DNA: TGTGCCAGCAGCCCTCCAGGGGCCTACGAGCAGTACTTC. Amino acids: CASSPPGAYEQYF.

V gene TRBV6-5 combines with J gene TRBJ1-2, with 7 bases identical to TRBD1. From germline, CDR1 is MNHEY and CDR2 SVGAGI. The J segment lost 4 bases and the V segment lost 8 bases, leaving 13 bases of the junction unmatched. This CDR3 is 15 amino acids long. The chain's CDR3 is CASGPGGGRIYGYTF. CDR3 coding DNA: TGTGCCAGCGGGCCAGGGGGAGGCCGGATCTATGGCTACACCTTC.

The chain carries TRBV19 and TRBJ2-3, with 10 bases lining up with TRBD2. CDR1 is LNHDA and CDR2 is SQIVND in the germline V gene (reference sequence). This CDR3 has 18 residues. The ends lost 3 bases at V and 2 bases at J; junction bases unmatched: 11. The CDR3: CASSMGHRTSGHTDTQYF. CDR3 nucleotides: TGTGCCAGTAGTATGGGGCACCGGACTAGCGGACACACAGATACGCAGTATTTT.

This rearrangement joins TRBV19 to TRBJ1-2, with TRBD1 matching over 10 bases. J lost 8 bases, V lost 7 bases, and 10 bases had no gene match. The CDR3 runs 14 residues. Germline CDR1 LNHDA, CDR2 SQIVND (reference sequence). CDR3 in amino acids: CASTTRTGGGGYTF. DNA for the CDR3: TGTGCCAGTACCACACGGACAGGGGGTGGCGGCTACACCTTC.

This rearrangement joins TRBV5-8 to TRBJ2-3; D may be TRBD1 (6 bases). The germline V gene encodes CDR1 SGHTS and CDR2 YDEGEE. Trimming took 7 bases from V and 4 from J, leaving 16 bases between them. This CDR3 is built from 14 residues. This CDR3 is CASLTRGRADTQYF. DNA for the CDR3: TGTGCCAGCCTAACCAGGGGCAGGGCAGATACGCAGTATTTT. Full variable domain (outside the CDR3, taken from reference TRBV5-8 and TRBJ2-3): EAGVTQSPTHLIKTRGQQATLRCSPISGHTSVYWYQQALGLGLQFLLWYDEGEERNRGNFPPRFSGRQFPNYSSELNVNALELEDSALYLCASLTRGRADTQYFGPGTRLTVL.

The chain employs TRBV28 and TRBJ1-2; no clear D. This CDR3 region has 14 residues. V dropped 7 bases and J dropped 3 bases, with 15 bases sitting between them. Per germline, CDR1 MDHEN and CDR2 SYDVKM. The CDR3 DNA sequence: TGTGCCAGCAAAACAGCCCCCTTTGACTATGGCTACACCTTC. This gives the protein CASKTAPFDYGYTF.

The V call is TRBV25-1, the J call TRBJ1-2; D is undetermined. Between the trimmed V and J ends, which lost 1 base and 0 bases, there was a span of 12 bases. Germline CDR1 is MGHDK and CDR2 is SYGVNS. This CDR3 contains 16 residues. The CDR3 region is CASSESGSYPNYGYTF. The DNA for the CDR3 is TGTGCCAGCAGTGAATCGGGGAGCTACCCTAACTATGGCTACACCTTC.

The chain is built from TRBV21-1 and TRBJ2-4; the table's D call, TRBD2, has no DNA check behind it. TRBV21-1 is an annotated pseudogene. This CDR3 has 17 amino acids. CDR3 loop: CASSQKGRTGSGNIQYF. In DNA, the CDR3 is TGTGCCAGCAGCCAAAAGGGTAGAACGGGATCGGGTAACATTCAGTACTTC.

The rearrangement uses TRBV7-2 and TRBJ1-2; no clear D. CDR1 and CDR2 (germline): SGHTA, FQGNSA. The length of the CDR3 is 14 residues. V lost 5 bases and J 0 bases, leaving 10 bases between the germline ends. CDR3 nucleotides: TGTGCCAGCAGCCTCCCGCCTACTAACTATGGCTACACCTTC. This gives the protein CASSLPPTNYGYTF.

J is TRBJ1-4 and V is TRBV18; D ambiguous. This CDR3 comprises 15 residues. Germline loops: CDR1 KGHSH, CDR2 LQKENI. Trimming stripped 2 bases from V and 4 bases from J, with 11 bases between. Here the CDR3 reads CASSPEGFRNEKLFF. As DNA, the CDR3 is TGTGCCAGCTCACCAGAGGGATTCCGTAATGAAAAACTGTTTTTT.

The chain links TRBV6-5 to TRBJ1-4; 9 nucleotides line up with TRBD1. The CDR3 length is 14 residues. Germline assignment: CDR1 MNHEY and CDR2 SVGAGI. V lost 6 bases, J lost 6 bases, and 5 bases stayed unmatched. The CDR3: CASSSGQGYEKLFF. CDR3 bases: TGTGCCAGCAGCTCTGGACAGGGGTATGAAAAACTGTTTTTT.

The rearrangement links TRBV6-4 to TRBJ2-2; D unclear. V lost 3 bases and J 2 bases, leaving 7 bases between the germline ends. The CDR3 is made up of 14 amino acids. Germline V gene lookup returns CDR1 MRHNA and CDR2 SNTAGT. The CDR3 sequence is CASSEAANTGELFF. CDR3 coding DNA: TGTGCCAGCAGTGAGGCTGCAAACACCGGGGAGCTGTTTTTT.

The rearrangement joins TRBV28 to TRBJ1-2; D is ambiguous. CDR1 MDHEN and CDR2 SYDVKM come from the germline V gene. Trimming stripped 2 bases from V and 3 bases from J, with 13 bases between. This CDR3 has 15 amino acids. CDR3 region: CASSLERGLDYGYTF. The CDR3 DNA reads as TGTGCCAGCAGTTTAGAGCGGGGTCTCGACTATGGCTACACCTTC.

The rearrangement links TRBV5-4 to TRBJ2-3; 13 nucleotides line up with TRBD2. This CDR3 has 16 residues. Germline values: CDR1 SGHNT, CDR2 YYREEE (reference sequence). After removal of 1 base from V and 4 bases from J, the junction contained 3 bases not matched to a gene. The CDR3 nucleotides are TGTGCCAGCAGCTTGAAACTAGCGGGAGGGGCAGATACGCAGTATTTT. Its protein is CASSLKLAGGADTQYF.

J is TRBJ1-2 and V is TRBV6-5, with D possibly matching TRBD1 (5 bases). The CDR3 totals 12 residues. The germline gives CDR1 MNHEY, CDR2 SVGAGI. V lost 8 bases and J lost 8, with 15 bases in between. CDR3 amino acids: CASSSGIRGYTF. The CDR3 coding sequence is TGTGCCAGCTCCTCAGGGATTAGGGGCTACACCTTC.